This T cell receptor beta chain was documented in a study of blood T cell repertoires in COVID-19. At the level of the study: T cells, B-cell-depleted T cells, or PBMCs provided the cDNA or gDNA that served as material.

How the authors handled the data: By means of reference gene primer amplification, nucleated cell counts were estimated. Profiled with immunoSEQ multiplex PCR; TCRdb holds only in-frame clones, not every one. D and trimming were read from the DNA, whereas the V and J calls and clone size are those reported in that table. The sample shows approximately 240,000 clones, about four fifths of them seen only once. The sample was peripheral blood. The source is a man aged 50-59 years with acute or convalescent COVID-19.

CDR3: CASGGGGRNEQFF. The CDR3 nucleotides are TGTGCCAGTGGGGGGGGAGGGAGGAATGAGCAGTTCTTC. The rearrangement links TRBV19 to TRBJ2-1, with TRBD2 matching 7 bases. Germline lookup yields CDR1 LNHDA and CDR2 SQIVND (reference sequence). The CDR3 is made up of 13 amino acids. The ends lost 8 bases at V and 7 bases at J; junction bases unmatched: 8. Using reference TRBV19 and TRBJ2-1 for the parts outside the CDR3, the full variable domain is DGGITQSPKYLFRKEGQNVTLSCEQNLNHDAMYWYRQDPGQGLRLIYYSQIVNDFQKGDIAEGYSVSREKKESFPLTVTSAQKNPTAFYLCASGGGGRNEQFFGPGTRLTVL.